This passage covers 12 T cell receptor beta chains from one sample sequenced in a study of T cell repertoires in ileal Crohn's disease. TCRdb's copy holds only in-frame clones and misses some; the assay was immunoSEQ multiplex PCR. The sample contains some 9,000 clones, 70% to 80% of which appear only once. Sequencing was done on a sample of ileal tissue. The source is an adult with Crohn's disease.

The chain couples TRBV25-1 to TRBJ2-3, with a tentative D call TRBD1 (6 bases). Trimming shortened V by 8 bases and J by 6 bases, and 9 bases separated the two germline ends. Germline CDR1 reads MGHDK; CDR2 reads SYGVNS. The CDR3 consists of 11 residues. The CDR3 spells CASGRGDTQYF. The CDR3 DNA reads as TGTGCCAGCGGCAGGGGTGATACGCAGTATTTT. Full variable domain (outside the CDR3, taken from reference TRBV25-1 and TRBJ2-3): EADIYQTPRYLVIGTGKKITLECSQTMGHDKMYWYQQDPGMELHLIHYSYGVNSTEKGDLSSESTVSRIRTEHFPLTLESARPSHTSQYLCASGRGDTQYFGPGTRLTVL.

The gene calls are TRBV12-5 and TRBJ1-5; no reliable D call. The CDR3 sequence is 11 residues long. Germline lookup yields CDR1 LGHNT and CDR2 FRNRAP. V lost 7 bases and J 5 bases, leaving 6 bases between the germline ends. The CDR3 coding sequence is TGTGCTAGTGCCCTACATCAGCCCCAGCATTTT. Protein sequence: CASALHQPQHF.

V and J are TRBV18 and TRBJ2-7; the match to TRBD2 covers 7 bases. The ends lost 3 bases at V and 6 bases at J; junction bases unmatched: 14. The germline gives CDR1 KGHSH, CDR2 LQKENI. This CDR3 has 16 amino acids. The CDR3 here is CASSPTLGGVGVEQYF. CDR3 nucleotides: TGTGCCAGCTCACCTACCCTGGGGGGGGTAGGGGTCGAGCAGTACTTC.

This clone was picked up a small number of times. The V gene is TRBV5-1, the J gene TRBJ1-1; 7 nucleotides line up with TRBD1. The ends lost 2 bases at V and 1 base at J; junction bases unmatched: 5. The CDR3 contains 15 residues. The germline CDR1 and CDR2 sequences are SGHRS and YFSETQ. CDR3: CASSLAGTANTEAFF. The CDR3 region has the DNA TGCGCCAGCAGCTTAGCTGGGACAGCGAACACTGAAGCTTTCTTT.

The V gene is TRBV6-1, the J gene TRBJ2-7, with TRBD1 matching 7 bases. CDR1 and CDR2 (germline): MNHNS, SASEGT. J was trimmed by 5 bases and V by 0 bases; bases with no gene match: 4. This CDR3 region has 14 residues. This chain's CDR3 is CASSEAGGYDEQYF. The CDR3 coding sequence is TGTGCCAGCAGTGAAGCAGGGGGCTACGACGAGCAGTACTTC.

The rearrangement joins TRBV6-1 to TRBJ2-7, with D tentatively TRBD2 (6 bases). The V gene lost 3 bases and the J gene lost 0 bases, with 12 bases spanning the gap. The CDR3 is 15 amino acids. The germline V gene has CDR1 MNHNS and CDR2 SASEGT. The CDR3 coding sequence is TGTGCCAGCAGTGACGATTGGCGGGGCTCCTACGAGCAGTACTTC. It is translated as CASSDDWRGSYEQYF.

The chain is built from TRBV15 and TRBJ2-5, with D hard to call. The CDR3 contains 14 residues. Germline CDR1 LNHNV, CDR2 YYDKDF (reference sequence). V was trimmed by 1 base and J by 2 bases, leaving 8 bases between them. The CDR3 loop is CATSRGEPQETQYF. Here the CDR3 DNA reads TGTGCCACCAGCAGAGGCGAGCCACAAGAGACCCAGTACTTC.

The chain combines TRBV11-2 with TRBJ1-1; maybe TRBD1 (5 bases). The germline gives CDR1 SGHAT, CDR2 FQNNGV. With 1 base removed from V and 3 bases from J, the gap between germline ends came to 9 bases. The CDR3 loop spans 14 amino acids. The chain's CDR3 is CASSLGRGDTEAFF. The CDR3 bases are TGTGCCAGCAGCTTAGGGAGGGGAGACACTGAAGCTTTCTTT.

V gene TRBV6-1 combines with J gene TRBJ2-7; 9 nucleotides match TRBD1. CDR1 is MNHNS, CDR2 SASEGT, per germline. The V gene end was trimmed by 3 bases and the J gene end by 5 bases; junction bases not matched to a gene: 11. The CDR3 has 16 amino acids. CDR3 residues: CASSDRTGAALHEQYF. For the CDR3, the DNA is TGTGCCAGCAGTGATCGGACAGGGGCCGCCTTACACGAGCAGTACTTC.

The chain employs TRBV19 and TRBJ2-3; D is possibly TRBD2 (5 bases). This CDR3 has 14 amino acids. Per germline, CDR1 LNHDA and CDR2 SQIVND (reference sequence). The V gene lost 3 bases and the J gene lost 2 bases, with 9 bases spanning the gap. In DNA form, the CDR3 reads TGTGCCAGTAGTATGGCCCGGGACACAGATACGCAGTATTTT. It encodes CASSMARDTDTQYF.

J is TRBJ1-5 and V is TRBV5-8; D is undetermined. The CDR3 contains 15 residues. V lost 0 bases to trimming and J lost 3 bases, with 10 bases between them. Germline CDR1 SGHTS, CDR2 YDEGEE. The CDR3 DNA sequence: TGTGCCAGCAGCTTGGCCTGGGCCGACAATCAGCCCCAGCATTTT. Its protein is CASSLAWADNQPQHF. Filled out from reference TRBV5-8 and TRBJ1-5, the complete variable domain reads EAGVTQSPTHLIKTRGQQATLRCSPISGHTSVYWYQQALGLGLQFLLWYDEGEERNRGNFPPRFSGRQFPNYSSELNVNALELEDSALYLCASSLAWADNQPQHFGDGTRLSIL.

The chain has TRBV27 and TRBJ2-1; 7 nucleotides align to TRBD1. CDR3 length: 13 residues. V lost 4 bases and J lost 9; bases outside the gene matches: 6. The V gene's germline CDR1 is MNHEY and CDR2 SMNVEV (reference sequence). The CDR3 nucleotides are TGTGCCAGCAGTTATTACAGGGACAGTGAGCAGTTCTTC. The encoded protein is CASSYYRDSEQFF.